A single sample is the source of the 6 T cell receptor beta chains below, sequenced in a study of blood T cell repertoires in COVID-19. Generated by immunoSEQ multiplex PCR, the TCRdb table keeps only in-frame clones and is missing some. The sample lists 250,000 or so clones; 87% were seen once. The material sequenced was peripheral blood. The receptors originated from a woman between 35 and 50 years old who had recovered from COVID-19.

V gene TRBV7-9 combines with J gene TRBJ1-1; no firm D call. The V gene lost 3 bases and the J gene lost 4 bases, with 9 bases spanning the gap. The CDR3 is made up of 13 amino acids. Germline CDR1 and CDR2: SEHNR and FQNEAQ (reference sequence). The CDR3 loop reads CASSLGGSTEAFF. The CDR3 DNA reads as TGTGCCAGCAGCTTGGGAGGCTCCACTGAAGCTTTCTTT. Complete variable domain (other parts from reference TRBV7-9 and TRBJ1-1): DTGVSQNPRHKITKRGQNVTFRCDPISEHNRLYWYRQTLGQGPEFLTYFQNEAQLEKSRLLSDRFSAERPKGSFSTLEIQRTEQGDSAMYLCASSLGGSTEAFFGQGTRLTVV.

The chain's CDR3 is CASSVDSQETQYF. Written as DNA, the CDR3 is TGTGCCAGCAGTGTGGACTCCCAAGAGACCCAGTACTTC. The chain links TRBV2 to TRBJ2-5; a possible D gene is TRBD2 (5 bases). The V end was cut by 4 bases, the J end by 1 base, with 7 bases between. This CDR3 comprises 13 residues. Germline lookup yields CDR1 SNHLY and CDR2 FYNNEI. The full variable domain, its missing parts supplied by reference TRBV2 and TRBJ2-5, is EPEVTQTPSHQVTQMGQEVILRCVPISNHLYFYWYRQILGQKVEFLVSFYNNEISEKSEIFDDQFSVERPDGSNFTLKIRSTKLEDSAMYFCASSVDSQETQYFGPGTRLLVL.

The gene calls are TRBV20-1 and TRBJ2-1, with a weak D call TRBD2 (6 bases). V was shortened by 3 bases and J by 7 bases, with 16 bases between the two germline ends. The CDR3 loop spans 14 amino acids. Per germline, CDR1 DFQATT and CDR2 SNEGSKA (reference sequence). The CDR3 nucleotides read TGCAGTGCTAGTAACCTAGCGAGGTGGAATGAGCAGTTCTTC. Amino acid sequence: CSASNLARWNEQFF.

The chain couples TRBV6-5 to TRBJ2-1; no firm D call. Trimming cost V 8 bases and J 3 bases, with 11 bases left between them. The V gene's germline CDR1 is MNHEY and CDR2 SVGAGI. The CDR3 extends over 13 amino acids. CDR3 nucleotide sequence: TGTGCCAGCTGGTCCAGGTTCTACAATGAGCAGTTCTTC. This encodes CASWSRFYNEQFF.

V and J are TRBV6-5 and TRBJ1-4; 7 bases are shared with TRBD1. V was pared by 1 base and J by 2 bases, with 1 base of the junction left unmatched. There are 15 residues in the CDR3. The germline V gene encodes CDR1 MNHEY and CDR2 SVGAGI. CDR3 loop: CASSYYRGTNEKLFF. CDR3 bases: TGTGCCAGCAGTTACTACAGGGGCACTAATGAAAAACTGTTTTTT.

The chain joins TRBV4-1 to TRBJ1-5; a weak D match, TRBD1 (6 bases). Trimming cost V 1 base and J 7 bases, with 11 bases left between them. The V gene's germline CDR1 is MGHRA and CDR2 YSYEKL. The CDR3 length is 14 residues. The CDR3 loop reads CASSQGGGGQPQHF. CDR3 sequence (DNA): TGCGCCAGCAGCCAAGGGGGCGGGGGCCAGCCCCAGCATTTT.